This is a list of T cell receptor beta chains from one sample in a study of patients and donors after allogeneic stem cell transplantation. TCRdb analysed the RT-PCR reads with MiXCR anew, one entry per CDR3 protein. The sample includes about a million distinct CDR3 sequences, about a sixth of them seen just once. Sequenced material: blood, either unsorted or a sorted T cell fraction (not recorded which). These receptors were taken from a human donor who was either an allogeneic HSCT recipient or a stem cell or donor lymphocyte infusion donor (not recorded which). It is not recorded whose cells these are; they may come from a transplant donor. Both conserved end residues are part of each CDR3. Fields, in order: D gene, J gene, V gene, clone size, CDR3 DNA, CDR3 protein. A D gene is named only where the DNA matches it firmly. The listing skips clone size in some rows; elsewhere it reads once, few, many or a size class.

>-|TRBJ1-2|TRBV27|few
TGTGCCAGCAGTGGCAGCGGAGGGGATGGCTACACCTTC
CASSGSGGDGYTF
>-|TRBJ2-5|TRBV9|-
TGTGCCAGCAGCGTAGGGGGTAGCCTCGGGGAGACCCAGTACTTC
CASSVGGSLGETQYF
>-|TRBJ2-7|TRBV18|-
TGTGCCAGCACTACCTCCGGTTTATCCTACGAGCAGTACTTC
CASTTSGLSYEQYF
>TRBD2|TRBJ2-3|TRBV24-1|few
TGTGCCACCAGTGATCGTAGCGGGAGGCGCGCAGATACGCAGTATTTT
CATSDRSGRRADTQYF
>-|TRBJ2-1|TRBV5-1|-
TGCGCCAGCAGCAGGAGTCGGGCAAATGAGCAGTTCTTC
CASSRSRANEQFF
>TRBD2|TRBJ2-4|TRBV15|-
TGTGCCACCAGCAGTCCGGGACTAGCGGGAGAAGCCAAAAACATTCAGTACTTC
CATSSPGLAGEAKNIQYF
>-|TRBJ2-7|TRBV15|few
TGTGCCACCAGCGGGGGCTCCTCAGAGTACGAGCAGTACTTC
CATSGGSSEYEQYF
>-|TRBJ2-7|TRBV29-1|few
TGCAGCGTTGAAGGTGGGGGAGCCGAAGGGCAGTACTTC
CSVEGGGAEGQYF
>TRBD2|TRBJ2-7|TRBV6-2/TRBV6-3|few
TGTGCCAGCAGTTACGGACTAGCGGAGACCTACGAGCAGTACTTC
CASSYGLAETYEQYF
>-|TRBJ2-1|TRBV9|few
TGTGCCAGCAGCGTGAGGGTCGAACACAATGAGCAGTTCTTC
CASSVRVEHNEQFF
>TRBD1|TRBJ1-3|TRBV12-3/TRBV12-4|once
TGTGCCAGCAGTGGGGATGACAGGGCTTTATACAACGTCGGAAACACCATATATTTT
CASSGDDRALYNVGNTIYF
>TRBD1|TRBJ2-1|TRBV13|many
TGTGCCAGCAGCTCACAGGGGAGAAATGAGCAGTTCTTC
CASSSQGRNEQFF
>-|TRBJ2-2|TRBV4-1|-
TGCGCCAGCAGCCGGGGGGAACCCGTGGCCGGGGAGCTGTTTTTT
CASSRGEPVAGELFF
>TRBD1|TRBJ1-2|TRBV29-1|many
TGCAGCGTTGAGGACAGGGGAAGGGGCTATGGCTACACCTTC
CSVEDRGRGYGYTF
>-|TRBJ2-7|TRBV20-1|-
TGCAGTGCACCGGAGGTTCCTGCCTACGAGCAGTACTTC
CSAPEVPAYEQYF
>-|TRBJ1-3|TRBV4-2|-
TGTGCCAGCAGCCGGGACGGCTCTGGAAACACCATATATTTT
CASSRDGSGNTIYF
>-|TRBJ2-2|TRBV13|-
TGTGCCAGCAGCTTAGGCCAGAAAAGCACCGGGGAGCTGTTTTTT
CASSLGQKSTGELFF
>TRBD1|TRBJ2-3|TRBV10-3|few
TGTGCCATCAGTGAGTCCGTTAGGGACAGGGGGAGGACAGATACGCAGTATTTT
CAISESVRDRGRTDTQYF
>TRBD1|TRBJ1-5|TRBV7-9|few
TGTGCCAGCAGCCGGGACAGTTATCAGCCCCAGCATTTT
CASSRDSYQPQHF
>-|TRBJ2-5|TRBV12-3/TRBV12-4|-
TGTGCCAGCAGTTTCAGGGAGGAGACCCAGTACTTC
CASSFREETQYF
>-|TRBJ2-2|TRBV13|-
TGTGCCAGCAGCAATAGGGGGTGGCCCCCCGACACCGGGGAGCTGTTTTTT
CASSNRGWPPDTGELFF
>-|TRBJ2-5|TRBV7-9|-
TGTGCCAGCAGCTTAGGAGGTCTTTCTGAGGAGACCCAGTACTTC
CASSLGGLSEETQYF
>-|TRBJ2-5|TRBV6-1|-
TGTGCCAGCAGTGACGAACGACAGGTCATCCAAGAGACCCAGTACTTC
CASSDERQVIQETQYF
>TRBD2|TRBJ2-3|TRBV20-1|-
TGCGGGACTAGCGAACCATCTATCTTCACAGATACGCAGTATTTT
CGTSEPSIFTDTQYF